This T cell receptor beta chain was sequenced during a study of blood T cell repertoires in COVID-19. Study context: In each case, the material was cDNA or gDNA derived from T cells, B-cell-depleted T cells, or PBMCs.

Trimming cost V 4 bases and J 7 bases; bases outside gene matches: 10. The CDR3 has 15 residues. Germline V gene sequence: CDR1 SGDLS, CDR2 YYNGEE. In the source study's methods: Amplification with reference gene primers provided the estimates of nucleated cell counts. Profiling relied on immunoSEQ multiplex PCR, and the TCRdb table lists in-frame clones only, not all of them. V and J calls and clone size are copied from that table; D and trimming were computed from the DNA. The sample holds more than 110,000 clones; approximately 90% are singletons and the top ten take under 3%. This clone was seen a single time.

The sequencing sample was made of peripheral blood. The chain is built from TRBV9 and TRBJ1-4; 7 bases line up with TRBD1. The receptor was derived from a man in his sixties with active or convalescent COVID-19. CDR3 sequence: CASSLRTGGAEKLFF. The DNA for the CDR3 is TGTGCCAGCAGCCTACGGACAGGAGGTGCTGAAAAACTGTTTTTT. Supplemented by reference TRBV9 and TRBJ1-4, the full variable domain reads DSGVTQTPKHLITATGQRVTLRCSPRSGDLSVYWYQQSLDQGLQFLIQYYNGEERAKGNILERFSAQQFPDLHSELNLSSLELGDSALYFCASSLRTGGAEKLFFGSGTQLSVL.